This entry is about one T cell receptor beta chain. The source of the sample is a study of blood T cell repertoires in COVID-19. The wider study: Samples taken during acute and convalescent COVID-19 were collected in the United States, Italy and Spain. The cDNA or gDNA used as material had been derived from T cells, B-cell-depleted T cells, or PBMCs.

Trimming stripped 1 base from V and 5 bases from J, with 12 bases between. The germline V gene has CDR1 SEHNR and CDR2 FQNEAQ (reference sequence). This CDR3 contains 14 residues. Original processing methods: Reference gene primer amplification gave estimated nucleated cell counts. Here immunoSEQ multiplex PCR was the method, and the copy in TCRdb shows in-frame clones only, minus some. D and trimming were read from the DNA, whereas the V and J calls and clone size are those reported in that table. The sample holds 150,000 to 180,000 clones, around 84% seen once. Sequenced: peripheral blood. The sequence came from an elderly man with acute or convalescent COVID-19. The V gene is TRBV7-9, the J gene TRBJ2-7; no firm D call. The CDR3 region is CASSLGNSKDEQYF. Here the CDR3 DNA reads TGTGCCAGCAGCTTAGGCAACAGCAAGGACGAGCAGTACTTC.